What follows are 24 T cell receptor beta chains derived from one specimen sequenced in a study of cytomegalovirus exposure and HLA in healthy donors. The PCR ran on 60 Vbeta and 13 Jbeta primers. Sequencing used immunoSEQ multiplex PCR; TCRdb keeps in-frame clones, though not all of them. In the table there are more than 95,000 clones, around 75% of which are singletons. Sequencing was performed on PBMCs. These receptors were obtained from a woman under 30 in good health and CMV-seronegative.

This rearrangement joins TRBV5-1 to TRBJ1-1; TRBD1 matches at 8 bases. Germline trimming cut 3 bases from V and 4 bases from J; bases unmatched to any gene: 23. The germline V gene encodes CDR1 SGHRS and CDR2 YFSETQ. This CDR3 is built from 20 residues. The CDR3 nucleotides read TGCGCCAGCAGCTCCTGGCGGCGTGTCAGGGGGCTTACTGGTGTCACTGAAGCTTTCTTT. Translated: CASSSWRRVRGLTGVTEAFF.

The rearrangement links TRBV2 to TRBJ1-2, with a weak D call TRBD1 (6 bases). This CDR3 contains 14 residues. Trimming shortened V by 5 bases and J by 4 bases, and 14 bases separated the two germline ends. Germline V lookup: CDR1 SNHLY, CDR2 FYNNEI. The CDR3 DNA reads as TGTGCCAGCAGTCACGCCGACAGGAGCTATGGCTACACCTTC. As protein: CASSHADRSYGYTF.

To note about this clone: Mismatch with germline at one junction end may stem from a read error. Here the CDR3 reads CASSGQGTGGLFF. CDR3 nucleotide sequence: TGTGCCAGCAGTGGGCAGGGCACCGGGGGGCTGTTTTTT. The rearrangement joins TRBV2 to TRBJ2-2; D perhaps matches TRBD2 (6 bases). Germline V lookup: CDR1 SNHLY, CDR2 FYNNEI. The CDR3 spans 13 residues.

This clone was counted only a few times. This chain joins TRBV20-1 and TRBJ1-1; TRBD1 is a possible D gene (5 bases). The germline V gene has CDR1 DFQATT and CDR2 SNEGSKA (reference sequence). Trimming took 2 bases from V and 6 from J, leaving 7 bases between them. CDR3 length equals 11 residues. CDR3 amino acids: CSARWGAEAFF. Written as DNA, the CDR3 is TGCAGTGCTAGATGGGGGGCTGAAGCTTTCTTT.

The chain couples TRBV7-9 to TRBJ1-5; D is ambiguous. This CDR3 region has 13 residues. In germline, CDR1 is SEHNR, CDR2 FQNEAQ (reference sequence). Trimming took off 5 bases at V and 5 bases at J, with 10 bases between the two ends. This CDR3 is CASSDGADQPQHF. The CDR3 coding sequence is TGTGCCAGCAGCGACGGAGCTGATCAGCCCCAGCATTTT.

This chain links TRBV28 with TRBJ2-7; a weak D match, TRBD1 (5 bases). This CDR3 spans 14 amino acids. Germline assignment: CDR1 MDHEN and CDR2 SYDVKM. V lost 7 bases and J lost 1, with 14 bases in between. CDR3 loop: CASINQGGSYEQYF. Written as DNA, the CDR3 is TGTGCCAGCATAAATCAGGGTGGTTCCTACGAGCAGTACTTC.

The chain uses TRBV7-9 and TRBJ1-1; possibly TRBD1 for D (5 bases). The germline V gene has CDR1 SEHNR and CDR2 FQNEAQ (reference sequence). This CDR3 is built from 15 residues. Trimming left V 1 base short and J 1 base short, with 10 bases between. The CDR3 nucleotides read TGTGCCAGCAGCTTAGGGGGGGGATCGAACACTGAAGCTTTCTTT. It specifies CASSLGGGSNTEAFF. The complete variable domain, with remaining parts taken from reference TRBV7-9 and TRBJ1-1, reads DTGVSQNPRHKITKRGQNVTFRCDPISEHNRLYWYRQTLGQGPEFLTYFQNEAQLEKSRLLSDRFSAERPKGSFSTLEIQRTEQGDSAMYLCASSLGGGSNTEAFFGQGTRLTVV.

The rearrangement uses TRBV5-1 and TRBJ2-3; TRBD1 is a possible D gene (6 bases). Germline lookup yields CDR1 SGHRS and CDR2 YFSETQ. The CDR3 contains 15 residues. V was shortened by 5 bases and J by 3 bases, with 16 bases between the two germline ends. This chain's CDR3 is CASRIQGWGTDTQYF. DNA for the CDR3: TGCGCCAGCAGGATTCAGGGGTGGGGGACAGATACGCAGTATTTT.

The rearrangement uses TRBV9 and TRBJ1-2; TRBD1 is a possible D gene (6 bases). V lost 3 bases and J 6 bases, leaving 21 bases between the germline ends. CDR1 and CDR2 from the germline V gene are SGDLS and YYNGEE. CDR3 length equals 16 residues. The CDR3 sequence is CASSDGTWSGYHGYTF. The CDR3 DNA follows: TGTGCCAGCAGCGATGGGACATGGAGTGGCTATCATGGCTACACCTTC.

The chain has TRBV6-4 and TRBJ1-1; tentatively, D is TRBD1 (5 bases). CDR1 and CDR2 (germline): MRHNA, SNTAGT. CDR3 length equals 13 residues. The ends were cut back, 2 bases at V and 1 base at J, with 5 bases in the middle. The CDR3 is CASSDTGNTEAFF. The CDR3 DNA reads TGTGCCAGCAGTGACACAGGGAACACTGAAGCTTTCTTT.

This clone appeared many times. The chain carries TRBV6-4 and TRBJ2-1; no reliable D call. V was cut by 0 bases and J by 6 bases, with 9 bases left in between. This CDR3 has 14 residues. Germline CDR1 is MRHNA and CDR2 is SNTAGT. For the CDR3, the DNA is TGTGCCAGCAGTGACTCTGCGGAATTCAATGAGCAGTTCTTC. It encodes CASSDSAEFNEQFF.

The chain uses TRBV5-4 and TRBJ1-1; 7 nucleotides agree with TRBD1. The trim removed 4 bases at V and 0 bases at J, leaving 9 bases unmatched. The germline V gene has CDR1 SGHNT and CDR2 YYREEE (reference sequence). The CDR3 loop spans 16 amino acids. CDR3 in DNA: TGTGCCAGCAGCAACGGCTTTACAGGGGTGAACACTGAAGCTTTCTTT. Translation gives CASSNGFTGVNTEAFF.

The chain is built from TRBV6-4 and TRBJ2-5; D might be TRBD1 (6 bases). The J call is uncertain, as TRBJ2-7 better fits the DNA end. Germline CDR1 and CDR2: MRHNA and SNTAGT. The CDR3 runs 15 residues. The CDR3 protein is CASSDWGTSWYEQYF. In nucleotides, the CDR3 is TGTGCCAGCAGTGACTGGGGGACAAGTTGGTACGAGCAGTACTTC.

The V call is TRBV2, the J call TRBJ1-1, with D perhaps TRBD1 (5 bases). Germline V CDR1 and CDR2: SNHLY, FYNNEI. The CDR3 is made up of 13 amino acids. V lost 9 bases, J lost 5 bases, and 16 bases lay in between. CDR3 sequence: CASSGTAQTEAFF. In DNA, the CDR3 is TGTGCCAGTTCGGGGACTGCCCAAACTGAAGCTTTCTTT.

The genes are TRBV9 and TRBJ2-6; D not resolved. V dropped 4 bases and J dropped 2 bases, with 10 bases sitting between them. The CDR3 is 15 amino acids. Per germline, CDR1 SGDLS and CDR2 YYNGEE. The CDR3 nucleotides read TGTGCCAGCAGCTCCCAGTTTGCTGGGGCCAACGTCCTGACTTTC. Translating it yields CASSSQFAGANVLTF.

The chain couples TRBV5-6 to TRBJ2-7; 9 bases agree with TRBD1. The CDR3 consists of 15 residues. J gave up 7 bases and V 3 bases, and 11 bases lay outside the gene matches. Germline CDR1 is SGHDT and CDR2 is YYEEEE. The CDR3, as DNA: TGTGCCAGCAGCTCCCGGACAGGGGTGACGTCTGAGCAGTACTTC. Protein product: CASSSRTGVTSEQYF.

This chain connects TRBV7-4 to TRBJ1-1, with no clear D. The V and J ends lost 1 base and 0 bases respectively, with 9 bases between them. Germline V gives CDR1 SGHVT, CDR2 SQSDAQ. The CDR3 consists of 15 residues. CDR3 in amino acids: CASSLGGLLNTEAFF. The CDR3 DNA sequence: TGTGCCAGCAGCTTAGGAGGACTTCTGAACACTGAAGCTTTCTTT.

The gene calls are TRBV7-9 and TRBJ2-6; D might be TRBD2 (5 bases). The CDR3 is 17 residues long. Trimming took 2 bases from V and 1 from J, leaving 12 bases between them. Germline V gene sequence: CDR1 SEHNR, CDR2 FQNEAQ (reference sequence). In DNA form, the CDR3 reads TGTGCCAGCAGCTTAAGTAGGGAGTATTCTGGGGCCAACGTCCTGACTTTC. Protein: CASSLSREYSGANVLTF.

The V gene is TRBV18, the J gene TRBJ1-6, with TRBD1 identical over 7 bases. Trimming at V came to 0 bases and at J to 5 bases, leaving 1 base not matched to a gene. CDR1 is KGHSH, CDR2 LQKENI, per germline. The CDR3 contains 15 residues. The CDR3 DNA reads TGTGCCAGCTCACCACCCGGGACAGATAATTCACCCCTCCACTTT. This gives the protein CASSPPGTDNSPLHF.

This clone was detected only once. The chain carries TRBV30 and TRBJ2-7; possibly TRBD2 for D (6 bases). This CDR3 contains 13 residues. The germline CDR1 and CDR2 sequences are GTSNPN and SVGIG (reference sequence). With 2 bases removed from V and 7 bases from J, the gap between germline ends came to 15 bases. The CDR3 spells CAWSHGGAREQYF. In nucleotides, the CDR3 is TGTGCCTGGAGTCACGGAGGGGCGAGAGAGCAGTACTTC.

The CDR3 spells CASSPSLAENTEAFF. CDR3 in DNA: TGTGCCAGCAGCCCCTCCCTAGCAGAGAACACTGAAGCTTTCTTT. This chain uses TRBV4-2 with TRBJ1-1; unclear D gene. The CDR3 extends over 15 amino acids. The ends were cut back, 4 bases at V and 1 base at J, with 13 bases in the middle. Germline V CDR1 and CDR2: LGHNA, YNFKEQ.

This chain joins TRBV28 and TRBJ1-1; D unresolved. Trimming took off 2 bases at V and 5 bases at J, with 9 bases between the two ends. Germline V gene sequence: CDR1 MDHEN, CDR2 SYDVKM. The CDR3 runs 13 residues. Here the CDR3 reads CASSLGGLTEAFF. The CDR3 region has the DNA TGTGCCAGCAGTTTAGGAGGGTTGACTGAAGCTTTCTTT.

As to this clone: The sample contains more than one DNA sequence encoding this CDR3. J is TRBJ2-7 and V is TRBV29-1, with no clear D. This CDR3 has 13 residues. The ends were cut back, 3 bases at V and 0 bases at J, with 9 bases in the middle. Per germline, CDR1 SQVTM and CDR2 ANQGSEA. The DNA for the CDR3 is TGCAGCGTTGAGGTACCCAGCTCCTACGAGCAGTACTTC. As protein: CSVEVPSSYEQYF.

This clone turned up a few times. V and J are TRBV6-1 and TRBJ2-7; TRBD1 aligns across 7 bases. V lost 7 bases, J lost 2 bases, and 5 bases stayed unmatched. Germline values: CDR1 MNHNS, CDR2 SASEGT. There are 13 residues in the CDR3. CDR3 amino acids: CASIRDRAYEQYF. The CDR3 DNA sequence: TGTGCCAGCATTCGGGACAGAGCCTACGAGCAGTACTTC.